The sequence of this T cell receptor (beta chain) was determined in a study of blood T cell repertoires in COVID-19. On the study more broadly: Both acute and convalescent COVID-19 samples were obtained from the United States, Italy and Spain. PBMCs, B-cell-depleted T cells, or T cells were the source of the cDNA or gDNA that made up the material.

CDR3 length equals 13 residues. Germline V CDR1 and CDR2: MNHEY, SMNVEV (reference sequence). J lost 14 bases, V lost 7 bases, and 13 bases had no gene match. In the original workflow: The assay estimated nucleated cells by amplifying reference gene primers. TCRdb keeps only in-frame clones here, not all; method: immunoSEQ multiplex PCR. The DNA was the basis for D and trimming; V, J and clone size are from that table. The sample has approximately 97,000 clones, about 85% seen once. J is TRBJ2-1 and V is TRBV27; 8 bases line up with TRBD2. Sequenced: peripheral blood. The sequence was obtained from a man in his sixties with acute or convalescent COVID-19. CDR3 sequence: CASTPSGGRFKFF. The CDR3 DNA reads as TGTGCCAGCACCCCCAGCGGGGGCAGATTTAAGTTCTTC.